Each of the 6 T cell receptor beta chains below was sequenced from the same sample in a study of blood T cells in healthy people across ages. A second roughly 6 to 11 cycle PCR used barcoded and J-beta primers. Each CDR3 protein is one row after TCRdb ran MiXCR on the 5' RACE reads. Altogether about 800,000 distinct CDR3 sequences are present, 55% to 75% being singletons, with the ten largest covering approximately 20%. Sequenced: blood. These receptors all stem from a man between 25 and 39 years old in good health.

This sequence joins TRBV7-3 and TRBJ2-3; D might be TRBD1 or TRBD2, each matching 6 bases. V dropped 5 bases and J dropped 5 bases, with 14 bases sitting between them. The CDR3 loop spans 14 amino acids. Germline V CDR1 and CDR2: SGHTA, FQGTGA. The CDR3 loop reads CASSDTGAGDTQYF. The CDR3 DNA reads as TGTGCCAGCAGCGACACGGGGGCGGGAGATACGCAGTATTTT.

This sequence joins TRBV7-2 and TRBJ2-1; 7 bases match TRBD2. This CDR3 contains 15 residues. Trimming cost V 2 bases and J 3 bases; bases outside gene matches: 4. Germline V gives CDR1 SGHTA, CDR2 FQGNSA. CDR3 sequence reads: CASSLQGLDYNEQFF. DNA of the CDR3: TGTGCCAGCAGCTTACAAGGACTAGACTACAATGAGCAGTTCTTC.

This chain uses TRBV28 with TRBJ1-1; possibly TRBD1 for D (6 bases). CDR1 and CDR2 (germline): MDHEN, SYDVKM. The CDR3 totals 15 residues. V lost 11 bases to trimming and J lost 3 bases, with 22 bases between them. In DNA, the CDR3 is TGTGCCGCAGGGGCAGGGGATCGTAGCGACACTGAAGCTTTCTTT. Amino acids: CAAGAGDRSDTEAFF.

The V gene is TRBV7-6, the J gene TRBJ2-3; D may be TRBD2 (5 bases). The ends were cut back, 6 bases at V and 2 bases at J, with 15 bases in the middle. The CDR3 contains 15 residues. The germline CDR1 and CDR2 sequences are SGHVS and FNYEAQ. CDR3 in amino acids: CASSEEWRPTDTQYF. CDR3 nucleotides: TGTGCCAGCAGTGAGGAATGGAGGCCCACAGATACGCAGTATTTT.

A few counts support this clonotype. The rearrangement links TRBV29-1 to TRBJ2-4, with D maybe TRBD2 (5 bases). The length of the CDR3 is 14 residues. V was cut by 4 bases and J by 0 bases, with 10 bases left in between. Germline loops: CDR1 SQVTM, CDR2 ANQGSEA. The CDR3 spells CSVVEDLAKNIQYF. In DNA, the CDR3 is TGCAGCGTTGTGGAGGACTTAGCCAAAAACATTCAGTACTTC.

In its sample, this clonotype was seen once. This sequence joins TRBV20-1 and TRBJ1-6, with 7 bases identical to TRBD1. Per germline, CDR1 DFQATT and CDR2 SNEGSKA (reference sequence). The CDR3 totals 16 residues. Trimming removed 0 bases from V and 8 bases from J; junction bases left unmatched: 10. CDR3 amino acids: CSARDQAGGWDSPLHF. DNA of the CDR3: TGCAGTGCTAGAGATCAGGCAGGGGGTTGGGATTCACCCCTCCACTTT.